The clone carrying this T cell receptor (beta chain) appeared once. Replicate PCRs run on sorted subsets employed 200 to 250 ng DNA, around 31,000 T cell genomes. Only in-frame clones appear in the TCRdb table, and some are missing; sequencing was by immunoSEQ multiplex PCR. The sample yields about 530,000 clones, 90% to 97% seen once. This specimen comes from a study of shared clonotypes between healthy human individuals. Sequencing input: naive CD4+ T cells sorted from blood. Stated subset: CD45RA+ positively selected. This clonotype was obtained from a woman in her 30s in good health.

The CDR3 sequence: CASSLCGLGVCTGELFF. CDR3 bases: TGTGCCAGCAGCTTATGCGGGTTAGGGGTTTGCACCGGGGAGCTGTTTTTT. The V and J genes are TRBV11-3 and TRBJ2-2; either TRBD1 or TRBD2 may supply D (5 bases each). The V end was cut by 2 bases, the J end by 4 bases, with 17 bases between. This CDR3 comprises 17 residues. Germline loops: CDR1 SGHNT, CDR2 YENEEA.